Shown below are 27 T cell receptor beta chains from a single sample sequenced in a study of shared clonotypes between healthy human individuals (dated by TCRdb to 2018 to 2020). Libraries were made using the immunoSEQ multiplex PCR assay. Not all clones reach the TCRdb copy of this immuneACCESS table, which keeps in-frame sequences only. Checked studies attribute under half of the gap to unresolved V genes and leave the rest unexplained. This sample is represented by under 2.5 million clones; 92% of them were singletons. Together, the top ten hold 0.37% of the sample. The material sequenced was naive CD4+ T cells from PBMCs. The sample's cell subset or site label is to be understood as: CD45RA+ positively selected. The receptor set was obtained from a man between 18 and 29 years old in good health. Some clones in this sample may be carry-over from other donors' samples.

The V call is TRBV5-1, the J call TRBJ2-7; D gene uncertain. Germline V gene lookup returns CDR1 SGHRS and CDR2 YFSETQ. This CDR3 contains 12 residues. V was trimmed by 4 bases and J by 6 bases, leaving 11 bases between them. The CDR3 loop is CASSQPNGEQYF. CDR3 nucleotide sequence: TGCGCCAGCAGCCAGCCGAATGGCGAGCAGTACTTC.

As for this clone: The same CDR3 is also encoded by other DNA sequences in this sample. The V call is TRBV15, the J call TRBJ2-3; unclear D gene. From germline, CDR1 is LNHNV and CDR2 YYDKDF (reference sequence). Trimming took 1 base from V and 3 from J, leaving 2 bases between them. The CDR3 length is 12 residues. The DNA for the CDR3 is TGTGCCACCAGCAGAGGTACAGATACGCAGTATTTT. It yields the protein CATSRGTDTQYF.

V is TRBV5-1 and J is TRBJ2-5; 13 bases are shared with TRBD2. The germline V gene has CDR1 SGHRS and CDR2 YFSETQ. CDR3 length equals 15 residues. V lost 2 bases to trimming and J lost 5 bases; unmatched junction nucleotides: 3. CDR3 sequence: CASSFGTSGMETQYF. DNA of the CDR3: TGCGCCAGCAGCTTTGGGACTAGCGGGATGGAGACCCAGTACTTC.

The gene calls are TRBV28 and TRBJ1-2; D not resolved. The length of the CDR3 is 9 residues. V was pared by 10 bases and J by 6 bases, with 6 bases between. Germline V gene data show CDR1 as MDHEN and CDR2 as SYDVKM. DNA of the CDR3: TGTGCCACCGGGAATGGCTACACCTTC. This codes for CATGNGYTF.

The V gene is TRBV28, the J gene TRBJ1-2, with 7 bases fitting TRBD1. There are 15 residues in the CDR3. V lost 5 bases to trimming and J lost 3 bases; unmatched junction nucleotides: 9. Per germline, CDR1 MDHEN and CDR2 SYDVKM. The DNA of the CDR3 is TGTGCCAGCAGTAAGGCCAGACAGGGCTACTATGGCTACACCTTC. This translates into CASSKARQGYYGYTF.

The chain has TRBV4-2 and TRBJ2-6; D is unresolved. Trimming stripped 1 base from V and 1 base from J, with 5 bases between. The CDR3 loop spans 15 amino acids. Germline V gene data show CDR1 as LGHNA and CDR2 as YNFKEQ. CDR3 sequence (DNA): TGTGCCAGCAGCCAAGTTGGTTCTGGGGCCAACGTCCTGACTTTC. Protein product: CASSQVGSGANVLTF.

The J gene is TRBJ2-1, the V gene TRBV5-1; 7 positions match TRBD2. Germline-derived CDR1 and CDR2 are SGHRS and YFSETQ. J was trimmed by 5 bases and V by 0 bases; bases with no gene match: 8. This CDR3 region has 16 residues. The CDR3 is CASSLGAGVVNNEQFF. The CDR3 DNA follows: TGCGCCAGCAGCTTGGGGGCGGGAGTGGTGAACAATGAGCAGTTCTTC.

The chain couples TRBV5-6 to TRBJ2-2; TRBD2 aligns across 7 bases. The CDR3 has 16 amino acids. V was clipped by 4 bases and J by 1 base; unmatched bases: 7. Germline CDR1 is SGHDT and CDR2 is YYEEEE. The CDR3 nucleotides are TGTGCCAGCAGCCCCCCGACGGGGGGGAACACCGGGGAGCTGTTTTTT. Its protein is CASSPPTGGNTGELFF.

This chain uses TRBV6-5 with TRBJ1-3; D possibly corresponds to TRBD1 (5 bases). This CDR3 contains 15 residues. Germline values: CDR1 MNHEY, CDR2 SVGAGI. V lost 7 bases to trimming and J lost 3 bases, with 16 bases between them. Here the CDR3 reads CASIAPGGRGNTIYF. As DNA, the CDR3 is TGTGCCAGCATCGCCCCGGGGGGACGTGGAAACACCATATATTTT.

This sequence joins TRBV5-8 and TRBJ1-4; D call uncertain. Germline CDR1 is SGHTS and CDR2 is YDEGEE. This CDR3 spans 13 amino acids. The V end lost 9 bases, the J end lost 7 bases, and 16 bases lay between the germline ends. The CDR3 region is CATRAISGEKLFF. DNA of the CDR3: TGTGCCACCCGGGCGATTTCTGGTGAAAAACTGTTTTTT.

The V and J genes are TRBV25-1 and TRBJ1-1; no definite D call. Between the trimmed V and J ends, which lost 7 bases and 0 bases, there was a span of 18 bases. Germline V gene lookup returns CDR1 MGHDK and CDR2 SYGVNS. CDR3 length: 16 residues. CDR3 nucleotides: TGTGCCAGCACCAGCACAACAGCCTACATGAACACTGAAGCTTTCTTT. This sequence encodes CASTSTTAYMNTEAFF.

This clone is a singleton in its sample. This chain links TRBV21-1 with TRBJ2-1. TRBV21-1 is noted as a pseudogene. The CDR3 runs to 19 residues. The CDR3: CASSKARFPPGRGMLEQFF. CDR3 nucleotide sequence: TGTGCCAGCAGCAAAGCTAGATTTCCCCCAGGGAGAGGCATGCTGGAGCAGTTCTTC.

The chain uses TRBV15 and TRBJ1-5; D is undetermined. Trimming left V 5 bases short and J 4 bases short, with 9 bases between. CDR3 length: 13 amino acids. The germline V gene has CDR1 LNHNV and CDR2 YYDKDF (reference sequence). Here the CDR3 reads CATSLPGNQPQHF. DNA for the CDR3: TGTGCCACCAGCCTCCCTGGGAATCAGCCCCAGCATTTT. Full variable domain (outside the CDR3, taken from reference TRBV15 and TRBJ1-5): DAMVIQNPRYQVTQFGKPVTLSCSQTLNHNVMYWYQQKSSQAPKLLFHYYDKDFNNEADTPDNFQSRRPNTSFCFLDIRSPGLGDTAMYLCATSLPGNQPQHFGDGTRLSIL.

CDR3 loop: CASSTTPNYGYTF. The CDR3 DNA is TGTGCCAGTAGTACAACCCCTAACTATGGCTACACCTTC. The rearrangement joins TRBV19 to TRBJ1-2, with D hard to call. Germline CDR1 LNHDA, CDR2 SQIVND (reference sequence). This CDR3 contains 13 residues. Trimming pared 4 bases from V and 0 bases from J, leaving 6 bases between.

This rearrangement joins TRBV5-1 to TRBJ1-1; maybe TRBD1 (5 bases). This CDR3 has 16 residues. Germline values: CDR1 SGHRS, CDR2 YFSETQ. V shed 1 base and J shed 1 base, with 14 bases lying between them. CDR3 DNA sequence: TGCGCCAGCAGCTTGTTTTCCCGCGGGGGGAACACTGAAGCTTTCTTT. It is translated as CASSLFSRGGNTEAFF.

The rearrangement joins TRBV25-1 to TRBJ2-1; TRBD2 matches 10 bases. The CDR3 runs 16 residues. The germline V gene encodes CDR1 MGHDK and CDR2 SYGVNS. Unmatched junction bases numbered 5, after V lost 4 bases and J lost 2 bases. The CDR3 loop is CASSGWTSGPYNEQFF. CDR3 in DNA: TGTGCCAGCAGTGGTTGGACTAGCGGACCCTACAATGAGCAGTTCTTC.

Comments on this clone: Other DNA variants within this sample encode the same CDR3. The V call is TRBV27, the J call TRBJ1-2, with D perhaps TRBD1 (5 bases). This CDR3 comprises 13 residues. Germline CDR1 MNHEY, CDR2 SMNVEV (reference sequence). With 6 bases removed from V and 0 bases from J, the gap between germline ends came to 8 bases. The CDR3 DNA is TGTGCCAGCAGCCTAGGGGCTAACTATGGCTACACCTTC. Translation: CASSLGANYGYTF.

This rearrangement joins TRBV7-2 to TRBJ1-3; D not certain. V dropped 5 bases and J dropped 1 base, with 12 bases sitting between them. From germline, CDR1 is SGHTA and CDR2 FQGNSA. The CDR3 spans 15 residues. The CDR3 DNA is TGTGCCAGCAGCGCAGACGTACTTTCTGGAAACACCATATATTTT. It yields the protein CASSADVLSGNTIYF.

This clone has just a few counts. This sample also contains other DNA sequences that code for the same CDR3. V usage is TRBV9 and J usage is TRBJ1-3; 7 bases align to TRBD1. The CDR3 is 14 amino acids. The germline CDR1 and CDR2 sequences are SGDLS and YYNGEE. V gave up 1 base and J gave up 2 bases; unmatched junction bases: 0. The CDR3 region has the DNA TGTGCCAGCAGCGTACAGGGGGCTGGAAACACCATATATTTT. It is translated as CASSVQGAGNTIYF.

This clone was seen more than once but under ten times. V is TRBV5-1 and J is TRBJ1-1; 7 bases map to TRBD1. The CDR3 has 15 residues. From germline, CDR1 is SGHRS and CDR2 YFSETQ. V shed 4 bases and J 1 base; nucleotides not matched to a gene: 7. The CDR3 here is CASSGGAGGNTEAFF. CDR3 bases: TGCGCCAGCAGCGGCGGTGCAGGGGGGAACACTGAAGCTTTCTTT.

The chain links TRBV7-3 to TRBJ1-1, with TRBD1 as a possible D gene (5 bases). The CDR3 is 14 amino acids. V shed 5 bases and J shed 5 bases, with 15 bases lying between them. Germline V gene sequence: CDR1 SGHTA, CDR2 FQGTGA. The CDR3 DNA follows: TGTGCCAGCAGCCCCCGCAGGGACGCGACTGAAGCTTTCTTT. Translated: CASSPRRDATEAFF.

The chain employs TRBV30 and TRBJ1-2; D call uncertain. This CDR3 contains 12 residues. Trimming took 3 bases from V and 3 from J, leaving 8 bases between them. Germline values: CDR1 GTSNPN, CDR2 SVGIG (reference sequence). The CDR3 bases are TGTGCCTGGAGACAGCTTTACTATGGCTACACCTTC. The encoded protein is CAWRQLYYGYTF.

This chain links TRBV7-9 with TRBJ2-5; 10 bases map to TRBD2. The J call could be wrong; TRBJ2-7 is a better fit for the DNA end. Per the germline V gene, CDR1 is SEHNR and CDR2 is FQNEAQ (reference sequence). This CDR3 spans 15 amino acids. This CDR3 is CASSPFLAGVYEQYF. In DNA form, the CDR3 reads TGTGCCAGCAGCCCATTTCTAGCGGGAGTCTACGAGCAGTACTTC.

The chain combines TRBV5-4 with TRBJ1-3; D is uncertain. Trimming removed 4 bases at V and 8 bases at J, with 16 bases between. This CDR3 has 14 residues. Germline-derived CDR1 and CDR2 are SGHNT and YYREEE (reference sequence). The CDR3 reads CASSLEANRDTIYF. For the CDR3, the DNA is TGTGCCAGCAGCCTCGAGGCTAATCGGGACACCATATATTTT.

V usage is TRBV7-2 and J usage is TRBJ2-7; the match to TRBD1 covers 9 bases. The germline V gene has CDR1 SGHTA and CDR2 FQGNSA. V trimming: 7 bases; J trimming: 4 bases; junction bases outside the gene matches: 14. The CDR3 covers 16 residues. DNA for the CDR3: TGTGCCAGCACCCCTGGGACAGGGATCAATTTTTACGAGCAGTACTTC. Its protein is CASTPGTGINFYEQYF.

The V gene is TRBV6-5, the J gene TRBJ1-5; perhaps TRBD1 as D (5 bases). CDR3 length equals 15 residues. Germline assignment: CDR1 MNHEY and CDR2 SVGAGI. With 6 bases removed from V and 7 bases from J, the gap between germline ends came to 19 bases. This chain's CDR3 is CASSPTQGRGQPQHF. The CDR3 nucleotides are TGTGCCAGCAGCCCCACCCAGGGTAGAGGACAGCCCCAGCATTTT.

CDR3 residues: CASSFPRGALNEQFF. CDR3 coding DNA: TGTGCCAGCAGTTTCCCCAGGGGGGCTCTGAATGAGCAGTTCTTC. The chain has TRBV28 and TRBJ2-1; TRBD1 is a possible D gene (7 bases). This CDR3 contains 15 residues. Per the germline V gene, CDR1 is MDHEN and CDR2 is SYDVKM. V lost 3 bases and J 7 bases, leaving 16 bases between the germline ends.